The entry below describes one T cell receptor (beta chain). This specimen comes from a study of blood T cell repertoires in COVID-19. The V and J ends lost 4 bases and 10 bases respectively, with 10 bases between them. The CDR3 sequence is 12 residues long. Some clones are missing from TCRdb's copy, which holds only in-frame ones; the method was immunoSEQ multiplex PCR. Of fewer than 200,000 clones listed, about 80% are singletons. The V call is TRBV12-3 or TRBV12-4, the J call TRBJ1-4, with D unclear. The clonotype originates from a woman aged 70-85 years with acute or convalescent COVID-19. Sequencing was carried out using peripheral blood. CDR3 DNA: TGTGCCAGCAGTTGGAGGAATCGAAAACTGTTTTTT. This sequence encodes CASSWRNRKLFF.